This is a list of T cell receptor beta chains from one sample in a study of cytomegalovirus exposure and HLA in healthy donors. Some clones are missing from TCRdb's copy, which holds only in-frame ones; the method was immunoSEQ multiplex PCR. The table records some 140,000 clones, 60% to 85% of them present only once. Sequences were obtained from PBMCs. The receptors shown here come from a male donor in good health and CMV-seropositive. The CDR3 runs from the conserved cysteine through the conserved F or W. Each record gives: V gene, CDR3 length, CDR3 protein.

TRBV7-9	12	CASSFRGGGAFF
TRBV25-1	15	CASSELEITTGELFF
TRBV9	14	CASSLGPTGTEAFF
TRBV7-6	18	CASSHLTSGRGKAYEQYF
TRBV7-2	14	CASSFGTGDQPQHF
TRBV27	15	CASSLSAISFYEQYF
TRBV30	12	CAWRGGRAGYTF
TRBV28	15	CATNRQGASTDTQYF
TRBV7-9	14	CASSLTGDNQPQHF
TRBV6-5	16	CASSYDLGEANYGYTF
TRBV6-5	14	CASSYPRVGGELFF
TRBV27	15	CASSDRTADGNTIYF
TRBV9	16	CASSESGTGGPDTQYF
TRBV27	14	CASRGSGVVTEAFF
TRBV9	15	CASSVGGTDGEKLFF
TRBV15	15	CATSRGTGPPYEQYF
TRBV4-2	15	CASSQGSGNTGELFF
TRBV5-1	11	CASSPGDGYTF
TRBV9	15	CASSVAGVAYNEQFF
TRBV4-3	15	CASSQTTSGSYEQYF
TRBV5-4	16	CASSRLGGLAPYEQYF
TRBV7-9	13	CASTKGANYGYTF
TRBV25-1	16	CASSGIGQGPYYGYTF
TRBV19	15	CASSISGGAYNEQFF
TRBV6-1	13	CASSDQGVETQYF
TRBV6-5	14	CASSYLGRSTEAFF
TRBV28	17	CASSFSPDGEAKNIQYF
TRBV30	14	CAWRRTSGSYEQYF
TRBV11-3	16	CASSLAASGSSYEQYF
TRBV7-3	14	CASSPRAGANVLTF
TRBV27	13	CASSPRGRGEQYF
TRBV28	14	CASRGGQVYYGYTF
TRBV7-2	14	CASSRGGITDTQYF
TRBV9	14	CASSLQGTNEKLFF
TRBV4-2	18	CASSRFPGQGSAGTEAFF
TRBV5-6	13	CASSSGSVYEQYF
TRBV4-2	13	CASSMAGGYEQYF
TRBV30	12	CAFDQGRNGYTF
TRBV28	15	CASSSNRGSGNTIYF
TRBV19	17	CASSIRRGYPTYNEQFF
TRBV6-5	16	CASSYSHWAGTREQYF